These 22 T cell receptor beta chains came from one sample sequenced in a study of T-cell memory formation after mild COVID-19. TCRdb reprocessed the 5' RACE reads via MiXCR and lists one record per CDR3 protein. Of 200,000 to 250,000 distinct CDR3 sequences in the sample, over 7.5% were seen once. Sequenced material: PBMCs or a T cell subset sorted from them (not recorded which). The source of these receptors is a young man who had mild COVID-19 (a few samples of this study predate the infection). Cell type and time point are not known.

The chain couples TRBV29-1 to TRBJ1-1; D may be TRBD1 (5 bases). The CDR3 covers 10 residues. CDR1 and CDR2 (germline): SQVTM, ANQGSEA. Trimming shortened V by 4 bases and J by 8 bases, and 8 bases separated the two germline ends. The CDR3 sequence: CSVGDGEAFF. The CDR3 coding sequence is TGCAGCGTTGGGGACGGCGAAGCTTTCTTT. Using reference TRBV29-1 and TRBJ1-1 for the parts outside the CDR3, the full variable domain is SAVISQKPSRDICQRGTSLTIQCQVDSQVTMMFWYRQQPGQSLTLIATANQGSEATYESGFVIDKFPISRPNLTFSTLTVSNMSPEDSSIYLCSVGDGEAFFGQGTRLTVV.

This sequence joins TRBV12-3 or TRBV12-4 and TRBJ1-1; tentative D call: TRBD1 (6 bases). Trimming pared 4 bases from V and 3 bases from J, leaving 6 bases between. The CDR3 spans 12 residues. CDR3 sequence reads: CASSWTDTEAFF. The CDR3 DNA follows: TGTGCCAGCAGTTGGACAGACACTGAAGCTTTCTTT.

This clonotype was counted between two and nine times. This rearrangement joins TRBV29-1 to TRBJ2-5; no clear D. Trimming cost V 0 bases and J 5 bases, with 16 bases left between them. CDR1 and CDR2 (germline): SQVTM, ANQGSEA. CDR3 length: 15 residues. The CDR3 coding sequence is TGCAGCGTTGAAGAGGGGTCCTGGTCGGGTGAGACCCAGTACTTC. It codes for CSVEEGSWSGETQYF.

This clonotype has only a few counts. The chain has TRBV7-2 and TRBJ2-3; D tentatively fits TRBD1 or TRBD2 (6 bases each). CDR3 length: 14 residues. The V end was cut by 1 base, the J end by 6 bases, with 11 bases between. Germline V gives CDR1 SGHTA, CDR2 FQGNSA. The chain's CDR3 is CASSLVIGGDTQYF. The CDR3 DNA reads as TGTGCCAGCAGCTTAGTTATAGGGGGGGATACGCAGTATTTT.

Only a few counts were recorded for this clonotype. The rearrangement joins TRBV2 to TRBJ2-7; 8 bases map to TRBD1. The CDR3 loop spans 14 amino acids. Trimming removed 10 bases from V and 7 bases from J; junction bases left unmatched: 15. Looked up from germline, CDR1 is SNHLY and CDR2 is FYNNEI. This chain's CDR3 is CANPTGTGAKEQYF. CDR3 in DNA: TGTGCCAACCCAACCGGGACAGGAGCTAAGGAGCAGTACTTC.

The chain carries TRBV9 and TRBJ2-6, with 8 bases identical to TRBD1. The V gene's germline CDR1 is SGDLS and CDR2 YYNGEE. This CDR3 region has 22 residues. V gave up 4 bases and J gave up 1 base; unmatched junction bases: 22. The CDR3 loop reads CASSTLPVQDRVSVSGANVLTF. The CDR3 bases are TGTGCCAGCAGCACTCTCCCCGTCCAGGACAGGGTGTCGGTGTCTGGGGCCAACGTCCTGACTTTC. Full variable domain (missing parts from reference TRBV9 and TRBJ2-6): DSGVTQTPKHLITATGQRVTLRCSPRSGDLSVYWYQQSLDQGLQFLIQYYNGEERAKGNILERFSAQQFPDLHSELNLSSLELGDSALYFCASSTLPVQDRVSVSGANVLTFGAGSRLTVL.

This clonotype was counted between two and nine times. The rearrangement joins TRBV25-1 to TRBJ1-2; no definite D call. The germline V and J ends were trimmed by 3 bases and 4 bases, with 6 bases remaining between them. Germline-derived CDR1 and CDR2 are MGHDK and SYGVNS. The CDR3 length is 12 residues. CDR3 nucleotides: TGTGCCAGCAGTGACAGGAGCTATGGCTACACCTTC. Encoded protein: CASSDRSYGYTF.

The CDR3 loop is CASSPRTSLAKNIQYF. For the CDR3, the DNA is TGTGCCAGCAGCCCCCGGACTAGCCTAGCCAAAAACATTCAGTACTTC. The V and J genes are TRBV9 and TRBJ2-4; 8 bases line up with TRBD2. The CDR3 has 16 residues. Germline V gene lookup returns CDR1 SGDLS and CDR2 YYNGEE. Trimming took 4 bases from V and 0 from J; bases not matched to a gene: 6.

This clonotype was recorded at least ten times. This sequence joins TRBV7-2 and TRBJ1-2; D is unclear. Germline CDR1 and CDR2: SGHTA and FQGNSA. The CDR3 is 12 amino acids. Trimming pared 4 bases from V and 7 bases from J, leaving 10 bases between. CDR3 loop: CASSSPRLGYTF. CDR3 nucleotides: TGTGCCAGCAGCTCCCCCAGGCTTGGCTACACCTTC.

The rearrangement joins TRBV3-1 to TRBJ2-1, with D unresolved. The V gene's germline CDR1 is LGHDT and CDR2 YNNKEL (reference sequence). Trimming stripped 7 bases from V and 7 bases from J, with 14 bases between. This CDR3 contains 13 residues. This CDR3 is CASKHSGSNEQFF. CDR3 DNA sequence: TGTGCCAGCAAACACTCAGGCTCGAATGAGCAGTTCTTC.

This clonotype occurred a few times. This chain uses TRBV7-2 with TRBJ2-1, with 7 bases that match TRBD2. This CDR3 is 14 amino acids long. Per the germline V gene, CDR1 is SGHTA and CDR2 is FQGNSA. After removal of 8 bases from V and 0 bases from J, the junction contained 4 bases not matched to a gene. This CDR3 is CASGGGSSYNEQFF. DNA of the CDR3: TGTGCCAGCGGGGGGGGGAGCTCCTACAATGAGCAGTTCTTC.

About this clonotype itself: One end of the junction does not line up with germline, which may come from a read error. The J gene is TRBJ2-2, the V gene TRBV20-1, with a weak D call TRBD2 (5 bases). Germline V gene sequence: CDR1 DFQATT, CDR2 SNEGSKA (reference sequence). The CDR3 consists of 13 residues. The CDR3 protein is CSAREGTTGELFF. The CDR3 coding sequence is TGCAGTGCCAGAGAGGGTACGACCGGGGAGCTGTTTTTT.

This clonotype has a handful of counts. The V gene is TRBV4-1, the J gene TRBJ2-2; D might be TRBD2 (5 bases). The CDR3 has 15 amino acids. Germline assignment: CDR1 MGHRA and CDR2 YSYEKL. Trimming removed 4 bases at V and 8 bases at J, with 17 bases between. This chain's CDR3 is CASSPIPKQRGELFF. The CDR3 nucleotides read TGCGCCAGCAGCCCAATTCCTAAACAGCGGGGGGAGCTGTTTTTT.

The chain joins TRBV29-1 to TRBJ1-1, with D hard to call. Trimming took off 6 bases at V and 0 bases at J, with 14 bases between the two ends. CDR1 and CDR2 (germline): SQVTM, ANQGSEA. This CDR3 spans 14 amino acids. In DNA, the CDR3 is TGCAGCGTCGCCACGCGGGTTCTGAACACTGAAGCTTTCTTT. Encoded protein: CSVATRVLNTEAFF. The variable domain in full, completed from reference TRBV29-1 and TRBJ1-1, reads SAVISQKPSRDICQRGTSLTIQCQVDSQVTMMFWYRQQPGQSLTLIATANQGSEATYESGFVIDKFPISRPNLTFSTLTVSNMSPEDSSIYLCSVATRVLNTEAFFGQGTRLTVV.

A few counts support this clonotype. This sequence joins TRBV5-1 and TRBJ2-5; a weak D match, TRBD2 (7 bases). This CDR3 comprises 15 residues. CDR1 is SGHRS and CDR2 is YFSETQ in the germline V gene. V dropped 7 bases and J dropped 3 bases, with 19 bases sitting between them. CDR3 amino acids: CASQPMGGAEETQYF. CDR3 nucleotides: TGCGCCAGCCAACCAATGGGGGGGGCCGAAGAGACCCAGTACTTC.

This clonotype was counted a few times. This chain uses TRBV5-1 with TRBJ2-3, with 9 nucleotides matching TRBD2. The CDR3 consists of 14 residues. Trimming at V came to 2 bases and at J to 5 bases, leaving 3 bases not matched to a gene. The germline V gene has CDR1 SGHRS and CDR2 YFSETQ. This chain's CDR3 is CASSFAGGGDTQYF. The CDR3 DNA reads TGCGCCAGCAGCTTTGCGGGGGGGGGAGATACGCAGTATTTT.

This clonotype was seen only a few times. The V gene is TRBV18, the J gene TRBJ2-1; TRBD2 matches at 7 bases. Germline loops: CDR1 KGHSH, CDR2 LQKENI. The CDR3 totals 14 residues. J lost 8 bases, V lost 3 bases, and 7 bases had no gene match. CDR3 residues: CASSPGLNNDEQFF. The CDR3 DNA reads as TGTGCCAGCTCACCGGGACTAAACAATGATGAGCAGTTCTTC.

This clonotype was seen many times. The chain recombines TRBV29-1 with TRBJ2-5; D not resolved. Trimming shortened V by 4 bases and J by 2 bases, and 8 bases separated the two germline ends. This CDR3 spans 12 amino acids. The V gene's germline CDR1 is SQVTM and CDR2 ANQGSEA. CDR3 amino acids: CSVGINQETQYF. The DNA for the CDR3 is TGCAGCGTTGGGATAAATCAAGAGACCCAGTACTTC.

The chain recombines TRBV7-8 with TRBJ1-1; 7 positions match TRBD1. Germline CDR1 SGHVS, CDR2 FQNEAQ. There are 15 residues in the CDR3. The J segment lost 4 bases and the V segment lost 4 bases, leaving 9 bases of the junction unmatched. CDR3 coding DNA: TGTGCCAGCAGCTCTCTACCCCAGGGGGGCACTGAAGCTTTCTTT. It codes for CASSSLPQGGTEAFF.

The V and J genes are TRBV7-6 and TRBJ1-1; D remains ambiguous. Germline CDR1 and CDR2: SGHVS and FNYEAQ. CDR3 size: 14 residues. V was trimmed by 5 bases and J by 1 base, leaving 11 bases between them. CDR3 coding DNA: TGTGCCAGCAGCCCGATAGACGAGAACACTGAAGCTTTCTTT. Amino acids: CASSPIDENTEAFF.

The CDR3 loop reads CASSQGPGGKTEAFF. CDR3 in DNA: TGTGCCAGCAGCCAAGGACCAGGGGGAAAAACTGAAGCTTTCTTT. The chain uses TRBV3-1 and TRBJ1-1; 7 bases are a match to TRBD1. The germline V gene encodes CDR1 LGHDT and CDR2 YNNKEL (reference sequence). Losses at the gene ends were 1 base for V and 5 bases for J; bases not matched to a gene: 7. There are 15 residues in the CDR3. Filled out from reference TRBV3-1 and TRBJ1-1, the complete variable domain reads DTAVSQTPKYLVTQMGNDKSIKCEQNLGHDTMYWYKQDSKKFLKIMFSYNNKELIINETVPNRFSPKSPDKAHLNLHINSLELGDSAVYFCASSQGPGGKTEAFFGQGTRLTVV.

This sequence joins TRBV27 and TRBJ2-3; perhaps TRBD2 as D (7 bases). The CDR3 is made up of 16 amino acids. V lost 5 bases to trimming and J lost 8 bases, with 23 bases between them. CDR1 is MNHEY, CDR2 SMNVEV, per germline (reference sequence). The CDR3 region is CASSPPYGGRMGTQYF. CDR3 bases: TGTGCCAGCAGTCCGCCCTACGGGGGGCGGATGGGTACGCAGTATTTT.